The next 17 T cell receptor beta chains were all read from a single sample in a study of beta chain features in type 1 diabetes. General study results and limits: TCRB CDR3s were moderately but significantly shorter in Type 1 diabetes patients in all four CD4+ subsets.

The whole isolated RNA underwent reverse transcription, so sequencing captured expressed TCRB transcripts. TCRdb's table, derived via immunoSEQ multiplex PCR, lists solely in-frame clones and lacks some. The repertoire has a few hundred thousand clones, over 10% of them found once; the top ten carry about 0.01%. These receptors' targets are unknown. Sequenced sample: naive CD4+ T cells from blood. Source of these receptors: a woman aged 18-35 years with type 1 diabetes.

This clone was seen a few times. This sequence joins TRBV11-2 and TRBJ2-7; D gene uncertain. V was cut by 1 base and J by 0 bases, with 7 bases left in between. CDR3 length equals 14 residues. Germline CDR1 is SGHAT and CDR2 is FQNNGV. In nucleotides, the CDR3 is TGTGCCAGCAGCTTAGCCCTTTACTCCTACGAGCAGTACTTC. It codes for CASSLALYSYEQYF.

A few counts support this clone. This chain links TRBV20-1 with TRBJ2-7; no firm D call. Germline lookup yields CDR1 DFQATT and CDR2 SNEGSKA (reference sequence). The length of the CDR3 is 11 residues. The V end was cut by 6 bases, the J end by 4 bases, with 10 bases between. The CDR3 is CSAQPTYEQYF. In DNA form, the CDR3 reads TGCAGTGCCCAACCGACATACGAGCAGTACTTC.

The chain employs TRBV6-5 and TRBJ2-1; possibly TRBD1 for D (7 bases). The CDR3 length is 14 residues. Germline V gives CDR1 MNHEY, CDR2 SVGAGI. V lost 10 bases, J lost 0 bases, and 13 bases lay in between. The CDR3 here is CATRGASSYNEQFF. CDR3 coding DNA: TGTGCCACCAGGGGGGCCAGCTCCTACAATGAGCAGTTCTTC.

The chain has TRBV7-9 and TRBJ1-5, with a tentative D call TRBD1 (5 bases). Germline values: CDR1 SEHNR, CDR2 FQNEAQ (reference sequence). Trimming took 5 bases from V and 1 from J, leaving 9 bases between them. The CDR3 length is 14 residues. The CDR3 is CASSPEGSNQPQHF. CDR3 coding DNA: TGTGCCAGCAGCCCGGAGGGGAGCAATCAGCCCCAGCATTTT.

This clone was found a few times. The chain links TRBV6-6 to TRBJ2-1, with 7 nucleotides matching TRBD2. The CDR3 runs to 14 residues. Germline V CDR1 and CDR2: MNHNY, SVGAGI (reference sequence). Trimming cost V 10 bases and J 3 bases; bases outside gene matches: 9. Here the CDR3 DNA reads TGTGCCATCTGGGGGGGGAGAGGCTACAATGAGCAGTTCTTC. It encodes CAIWGGRGYNEQFF.

This chain joins TRBV5-4 and TRBJ2-7; TRBD2 matches 8 bases. CDR1 and CDR2 from the germline V gene are SGHNT and YYREEE (reference sequence). This CDR3 is built from 18 residues. Trimming took 3 bases from V and 7 from J; bases not matched to a gene: 21. The CDR3, as DNA: TGTGCCAGCAGCTCGACTATAGCGGGACCGACTATGAAGGTAGAGCAGTACTTC. It is translated as CASSSTIAGPTMKVEQYF.

This clone was counted a few times. The chain is built from TRBV7-9 and TRBJ2-1; 12 nucleotides agree with TRBD2. The germline V gene has CDR1 SEHNR and CDR2 FQNEAQ (reference sequence). The ends lost 5 bases at V and 8 bases at J; junction bases unmatched: 10. The CDR3 extends over 16 amino acids. CDR3 in amino acids: CASSTQLAGGPDEQFF. CDR3 bases: TGTGCCAGCAGCACCCAGCTAGCGGGAGGGCCCGATGAGCAGTTCTTC.

CDR3: CASSPLVEETQYF. The CDR3 DNA reads as TGTGCCAGCTCACCGTTAGTTGAGGAGACCCAGTACTTC. The V and J genes are TRBV18 and TRBJ2-5, with unresolved D. Germline values: CDR1 KGHSH, CDR2 LQKENI. The CDR3 runs to 13 residues. V was shortened by 3 bases and J by 5 bases, with 10 bases between the two germline ends.

The chain recombines TRBV11-2 with TRBJ2-5; D call uncertain. The CDR3 spans 13 residues. Germline lookup yields CDR1 SGHAT and CDR2 FQNNGV. Deletions cut 3 bases from V and 5 bases from J, with 10 bases between. CDR3 amino acids: CASSFTHGETQYF. The CDR3 nucleotides read TGTGCCAGCAGCTTTACCCACGGGGAGACCCAGTACTTC.

The chain carries TRBV5-1 and TRBJ2-5, with D perhaps matching TRBD2 (6 bases). The length of the CDR3 is 13 residues. Trimming pared 4 bases from V and 5 bases from J, leaving 12 bases between. Germline CDR1 is SGHRS and CDR2 is YFSETQ. Written as DNA, the CDR3 is TGCGCCAGCAGCGCGGGAATTTTGGAGACCCAGTACTTC. Its protein product is CASSAGILETQYF.

The chain is built from TRBV4-3 and TRBJ2-2; D uncertain. The V gene's germline CDR1 is LGHNA and CDR2 YSLEER. The CDR3 spans 12 residues. Trimming pared 1 base from V and 5 bases from J, leaving 2 bases between. CDR3 sequence (DNA): TGCGCCAGCAGCCAAGTAACCGGGGAGCTGTTTTTT. Amino acids: CASSQVTGELFF.

The CDR3 sequence: CASSSPGQANYGYTF. In DNA, the CDR3 is TGTGCCAGCAGCTCACCGGGACAGGCTAACTATGGCTACACCTTC. V gene TRBV5-4 combines with J gene TRBJ1-2; 8 bases align to TRBD1. Trimming took 3 bases from V and 0 from J; bases not matched to a gene: 4. Germline loops: CDR1 SGHNT, CDR2 YYREEE (reference sequence). The CDR3 contains 15 residues.

V and J are TRBV28 and TRBJ2-1; 10 bases align to TRBD1. The junction had 12 bases not matched to a gene; V was cut back by 10 bases and J by 3 bases. The CDR3 runs 16 residues. Germline V gene lookup returns CDR1 MDHEN and CDR2 SYDVKM. The DNA of the CDR3 is TGTGCCACCATTGGGGCCGGGACAGGGGTCTACAATGAGCAGTTCTTC. Translated: CATIGAGTGVYNEQFF.

This clone appeared a few times. V and J are TRBV4-3 and TRBJ1-6; 9 bases agree with TRBD1. With V trimmed by 3 bases and J by 10 bases, 13 bases remained unmatched. CDR1 LGHNA and CDR2 YSLEER come from the germline V gene. CDR3 length: 17 amino acids. CDR3 nucleotide sequence: TGCGCCAGCAGCCAGGCCGGGACAGGGACCGCGTCCTCACCCCTCCACTTT. Residues: CASSQAGTGTASSPLHF.

This rearrangement joins TRBV19 to TRBJ1-2, with D hard to call. The CDR3 sequence is 15 residues long. Germline V gene lookup returns CDR1 LNHDA and CDR2 SQIVND (reference sequence). Trimming cost V 3 bases and J 0 bases, with 11 bases left between them. CDR3 amino acids: CASSIVVGANYGYTF. In DNA form, the CDR3 reads TGTGCCAGTAGTATCGTCGTCGGAGCTAACTATGGCTACACCTTC. The full variable domain, in which reference TRBV19 and TRBJ1-2 provide the parts outside the CDR3, is DGGITQSPKYLFRKEGQNVTLSCEQNLNHDAMYWYRQDPGQGLRLIYYSQIVNDFQKGDIAEGYSVSREKKESFPLTVTSAQKNPTAFYLCASSIVVGANYGYTFGSGTRLTVV.

The J gene is TRBJ2-1, the V gene TRBV11-2; 8 bases map to TRBD2. The length of the CDR3 is 17 residues. Germline CDR1 SGHAT, CDR2 FQNNGV. Trimming cost V 1 base and J 4 bases; bases outside gene matches: 9. The CDR3 DNA is TGTGCCAGCAGCTTAGGGCCTGGACTAGCCGCTTACAATGAGCAGTTCTTC. This translates into CASSLGPGLAAYNEQFF.

This clone was counted a few times. J is TRBJ1-2 and V is TRBV4-1; D might be TRBD1 (5 bases). The CDR3 is 15 amino acids. V was cut by 5 bases and J by 2 bases, with 15 bases left in between. Germline V CDR1 and CDR2: MGHRA, YSYEKL. The CDR3 DNA follows: TGCGCCAGCAGCACAGGTCGAACCGAGAACTATGGCTACACCTTC. Encoded protein: CASSTGRTENYGYTF.